This TCR beta chain was obtained from a study of T cell responses to AZD1222 COVID-19 vaccine. Comments on this clone: Antigen: not known.

Only in-frame clones appear in the TCRdb table, and some are missing; sequencing was by immunoSEQ multiplex PCR. This sample has 130,000 or so clones, with approximately 91% found just once. Trimming pared 3 bases from V and 2 bases from J, leaving 5 bases between. The CDR3 covers 12 residues. Germline lookup yields CDR1 SGHDT and CDR2 YYEEEE. The study, taken as a whole, reports: Nearly half of spike-specific TCRs reportedly target unmutated variant regions. The donor cohort was predominantly white British with a female majority, and clonal diversity may have been underestimated.

The sequences come from peripheral blood, collected on day 0 of AZD1222 vaccination. This sequence was found in an adult in good health. The rearrangement joins TRBV5-6 to TRBJ1-1; D unclear. The CDR3 nucleotides are TGTGCCAGCAGCTCCGATAACACTGAAGCTTTCTTT. Its protein is CASSSDNTEAFF.